The 32 T cell receptor beta chains in this list originate from one sample, sequenced in a study of regulatory T cells in long-lasting Graves disease. CDR3 regions were amplified by Arm-PCR using iRepertoire HTBI primers to build TCR beta libraries. A single record per CDR3 protein comes from TCRdb applying MiXCR to the multiplex PCR reads. The profile covers approximately 400,000 distinct CDR3 sequences, with about 23% appearing a single time and approximately 27% taken by the ten largest. Specified time point: persistent/refractory GD, antithyroid drugs over 5 years with positive TRAb. With RNA extracted from PBMCs as input, the TCR library was made. Material: peripheral blood mononuclear cells (PBMCs), obtained when the disease was refractory, from a patient treated with antithyroid drugs. Receptors were obtained from a woman between 40 and 50 years old with Graves disease.

This clonotype was seen many times. The rearrangement links TRBV11-1 to TRBJ1-1; 9 nucleotides line up with TRBD1. Losses at the gene ends were 3 bases for V and 6 bases for J; bases not matched to a gene: 2. The length of the CDR3 is 13 residues. Germline V lookup: CDR1 SGHAT, CDR2 FQDESV (reference sequence). The CDR3 DNA sequence: TGTGCCAGCAGCTTGGGACAGGGACCTGAAGCTTTCTTT. As protein: CASSLGQGPEAFF.

There are many counts of this clonotype. This sequence joins TRBV28 and TRBJ2-5; 9 positions match TRBD1. V lost 3 bases and J lost 5; bases outside the gene matches: 4. The length of the CDR3 is 14 residues. Germline values: CDR1 MDHEN, CDR2 SYDVKM. The DNA of the CDR3 is TGTGCCAGCAGTTTCACAGGGGGCGGTGAGACCCAGTACTTC. Its translation is CASSFTGGGETQYF. The full variable domain, rest sourced from reference TRBV28 and TRBJ2-5, is DVKVTQSSRYLVKRTGEKVFLECVQDMDHENMFWYRQDPGLGLRLIYFSYDVKMKEKGDIPEGYSVSREKKERFSLILESASTNQTSMYLCASSFTGGGETQYFGPGTRLLVL.

This clonotype occurred a few times. The chain uses TRBV28 and TRBJ2-7; 8 bases agree with TRBD1. The CDR3 spans 15 residues. In germline, CDR1 is MDHEN, CDR2 SYDVKM. V lost 4 bases, J lost 0 bases, and 5 bases stayed unmatched. CDR3 in amino acids: CASSSDRANSYEQYF. In DNA, the CDR3 is TGTGCCAGCAGTTCGGACAGGGCTAACTCCTACGAGCAGTACTTC.

This clonotype was counted many times. The rearrangement uses TRBV7-9 and TRBJ1-6; D perhaps matches TRBD1 (5 bases). The length of the CDR3 is 14 residues. Germline CDR1 and CDR2: SEHNR and FQNEAQ (reference sequence). The CDR3 nucleotides are TGTGAGGGCCTTAACTCCAGGGATAATTCACCCCTCCACTTT. Protein sequence: CEGLNSRDNSPLHF.

Turning to this clonotype: One junction end does not reproduce the germline sequence, and a read error may be involved. The CDR3 DNA follows: TGTGCCAGCAGCTTATATACAGCCACCTACGGGCAGTACTTC. This encodes CASSLYTATYGQYF. The gene calls are TRBV13 and TRBJ2-7, with D uncertain. The CDR3 totals 14 residues. Per the germline V gene, CDR1 is PRHDT and CDR2 is FYEKMQ (reference sequence).

V gene TRBV4-1 combines with J gene TRBJ1-4; D unclear. This CDR3 has 12 amino acids. Per the germline V gene, CDR1 is MGHRA and CDR2 is YSYEKL. Deletions cut 0 bases from V and 9 bases from J, with 5 bases between. CDR3 sequence reads: CASSQEEQKLFF. DNA for the CDR3: TGCGCCAGCAGCCAAGAAGAGCAAAAACTGTTTTTT.

This clonotype was seen just once. This chain uses TRBV6-2 or TRBV6-3 with TRBJ2-3, with 7 positions matching TRBD2. The CDR3 contains 13 residues. V shed 5 bases and J 6 bases; nucleotides not matched to a gene: 5. Germline CDR1 and CDR2: MNHEY and SVGEGT. CDR3 in DNA: TGTGCCAGCAGTCACTTACTAGCGGATACGCAGTATTTT. Residues: CASSHLLADTQYF.

This clonotype was detected a few times. The chain uses TRBV6-5 and TRBJ1-1; D gene uncertain. Germline V gene lookup returns CDR1 MNHEY and CDR2 SVGAGI. The V and J ends lost 2 bases and 0 bases respectively, with 4 bases between them. The CDR3 runs to 13 residues. The CDR3: CASSYQVNTEAFF. CDR3 nucleotide sequence: TGTGCCAGCAGTTACCAGGTGAACACTGAAGCTTTCTTT.

This clonotype has at least ten counts. V and J are TRBV28 and TRBJ1-1; D unresolved. CDR1 and CDR2 (germline): MDHEN, SYDVKM. The CDR3 spans 12 residues. Deletions cut 5 bases from V and 7 bases from J, with 11 bases between. The CDR3 sequence: CASSIHPLEAFF. CDR3 bases: TGTGCCAGCAGTATCCATCCGCTTGAAGCTTTCTTT.

The rearrangement links TRBV4-2 to TRBJ2-7; D possibly corresponds to TRBD2 (6 bases). Germline lookup yields CDR1 LGHNA and CDR2 YNFKEQ. This CDR3 has 14 amino acids. Trimming shortened V by 1 base and J by 4 bases, and 11 bases separated the two germline ends. The CDR3 spells CASSQVERGYEQYF. CDR3 in DNA: TGTGCCAGCAGCCAAGTTGAACGGGGGTACGAGCAGTACTTC.

This clonotype was seen more than once but under ten times. This chain connects TRBV20-1 to TRBJ2-2, with 10 bases that match TRBD2. Per the germline V gene, CDR1 is DFQATT and CDR2 is SNEGSKA (reference sequence). J lost 4 bases, V lost 3 bases, and 8 bases had no gene match. The CDR3 consists of 16 residues. The CDR3 loop reads CSASMSGLALTGELFF. In nucleotides, the CDR3 is TGCAGTGCTAGTATGTCGGGACTAGCGCTCACCGGGGAGCTGTTTTTT.

This clonotype was counted ten times or more. This rearrangement joins TRBV20-1 to TRBJ2-7; D possibly corresponds to TRBD2 (5 bases). Germline V gene data show CDR1 as DFQATT and CDR2 as SNEGSKA (reference sequence). V was clipped by 6 bases and J by 3 bases, with 15 bases between them. This CDR3 comprises 13 residues. The CDR3 nucleotides read TGCAGTGCGTACGAGGGAAGCAACTACGAGCAGTACTTC. It specifies CSAYEGSNYEQYF.

This clonotype appeared many times. The gene calls are TRBV28 and TRBJ2-7; 9 bases map to TRBD1. After removal of 7 bases from V and 7 bases from J, the junction contained 14 bases not matched to a gene. This CDR3 is built from 15 residues. CDR1 and CDR2 from the germline V gene are MDHEN and SYDVKM. CDR3 nucleotides: TGTGCCAGCAACAGGGGGCTTTGGGGCCTACGGGAGCAGTACTTC. This translates into CASNRGLWGLREQYF.

Comments on this clonotype: At one boundary the junction diverges from the germline segment, which might be a read error. This chain uses TRBV12-3 or TRBV12-4 with TRBJ2-7; no clear D gene. There are 12 residues in the CDR3. CDR3 in amino acids: CASSLPSHEQYF. In nucleotides, the CDR3 is TGTGCCAGCAGCCTCCCCTCCCACGAGCAGTACTTC.

This clonotype was recorded at least ten times. The chain uses TRBV27 and TRBJ2-7; no clear D gene. Germline V lookup: CDR1 MNHEY, CDR2 SMNVEV (reference sequence). The CDR3 is made up of 13 amino acids. V dropped 3 bases and J dropped 4 bases, with 10 bases sitting between them. The CDR3 spells CASSFVLGYEQYF. CDR3 DNA sequence: TGTGCCAGCAGTTTCGTCCTGGGTTACGAGCAGTACTTC.

V gene TRBV5-1 combines with J gene TRBJ2-2; D remains unclear. Per germline, CDR1 SGHRS and CDR2 YFSETQ. The CDR3 covers 14 residues. The V gene lost 6 bases and the J gene lost 7 bases, with 16 bases spanning the gap. The CDR3 spells CASTPDNALGELFF. The DNA for the CDR3 is TGCGCCAGCACCCCCGACAACGCGCTCGGGGAGCTGTTTTTT.

This clonotype has at least ten counts. The chain recombines TRBV7-2 with TRBJ2-7; the D is unclear. Trimming shortened V by 5 bases and J by 5 bases, and 13 bases separated the two germline ends. This CDR3 contains 13 residues. Per germline, CDR1 SGHTA and CDR2 FQGNSA. The CDR3 sequence is CASSPWAHHEQYF. The CDR3 DNA is TGTGCCAGCAGCCCCTGGGCCCACCACGAGCAGTACTTC. The full variable domain, completed using reference TRBV7-2 and TRBJ2-7, is GAGVSQSPSNKVTEKGKDVELRCDPISGHTALYWYRQSLGQGLEFLIYFQGNSAPDKSGLPSDRFSAERTGGSVSTLTIQRTQQEDSAVYLCASSPWAHHEQYFGPGTRLTVT.

This chain links TRBV20-1 with TRBJ2-2, with 8 bases fitting TRBD1. V lost 6 bases to trimming and J lost 5 bases; unmatched junction nucleotides: 5. This CDR3 comprises 13 residues. CDR1 is DFQATT and CDR2 is SNEGSKA in the germline V gene (reference sequence). CDR3 in amino acids: CSAAGGTTGELFF. CDR3 nucleotide sequence: TGCAGTGCCGCAGGGGGCACTACCGGGGAGCTGTTTTTT.

In its sample, this clonotype was seen many times. J is TRBJ2-2 and V is TRBV28, with TRBD2 matching 7 bases. This CDR3 spans 15 amino acids. V trimming: 2 bases; J trimming: 5 bases; junction bases outside the gene matches: 5. Germline-derived CDR1 and CDR2 are MDHEN and SYDVKM. CDR3 sequence reads: CASSLAGERTGELFF. The CDR3 DNA reads as TGTGCCAGCAGTTTAGCGGGAGAGCGGACCGGGGAGCTGTTTTTT.

The table lists this clonotype with many counts. The chain uses TRBV5-1 and TRBJ1-5, with D possibly TRBD1 on 5 matching bases. V was shortened by 0 bases and J by 7 bases, with 14 bases between the two germline ends. The CDR3 sequence is 15 residues long. Germline CDR1 reads SGHRS; CDR2 reads YFSETQ. CDR3 bases: TGCGCCAGCAGCTTGGATGGGGGTTCCGTCCAGCCCCAGCATTTT. Translation: CASSLDGGSVQPQHF. The whole variable domain, remainder taken from reference TRBV5-1 and TRBJ1-5, is KAGVTQTPRYLIKTRGQQVTLSCSPISGHRSVSWYQQTPGQGLQFLFEYFSETQRNKGNFPGRFSGRQFSNSRSEMNVSTLELGDSALYLCASSLDGGSVQPQHFGDGTRLSIL.

In its sample, this clonotype was seen many times. The chain recombines TRBV7-2 with TRBJ2-7; 12 nucleotides agree with TRBD2. From germline, CDR1 is SGHTA and CDR2 FQGNSA. Losses at the gene ends were 4 bases for V and 6 bases for J; bases not matched to a gene: 7. The CDR3 sequence is 15 residues long. The CDR3, as DNA: TGTGCCAGCAGCTCAACTAGCGGGAGGCGGGTCGAGCAGTACTTC. It yields the protein CASSSTSGRRVEQYF.

This clonotype was counted ten times or more. The chain uses TRBV2 and TRBJ2-7, with 13 positions matching TRBD2. Germline CDR1 is SNHLY and CDR2 is FYNNEI. V lost 6 bases, J lost 5 bases, and 4 bases stayed unmatched. The CDR3 loop spans 14 amino acids. The CDR3 sequence: CASRITSGRDEQYF. Here the CDR3 DNA reads TGTGCCAGCAGAATTACTAGCGGGAGGGACGAGCAGTACTTC.

This chain uses TRBV7-9 with TRBJ1-6, with D possibly matching TRBD1 (6 bases). Trimming took 7 bases from V and 9 from J, leaving 10 bases between them. Germline CDR1 reads SEHNR; CDR2 reads FQNEAQ (reference sequence). CDR3 length equals 12 residues. As DNA, the CDR3 is TGTGCCAGCACCCGGGGGCCTTCACCCCTCCACTTT. Translated: CASTRGPSPLHF.

This clonotype was recorded a few times. The rearrangement links TRBV6-1 to TRBJ2-7; D is possibly TRBD2 (5 bases). V lost 6 bases and J lost 6, with 15 bases in between. Germline V lookup: CDR1 MNHNS, CDR2 SASEGT. The CDR3 consists of 13 residues. CDR3 protein: CASRASSWPEQYF. The CDR3 coding sequence is TGTGCCAGCAGGGCTAGCTCCTGGCCCGAGCAGTACTTC.

This clonotype has at least ten counts. The chain is built from TRBV6-2 or TRBV6-3 and TRBJ2-5; 15 positions agree with TRBD2. Per germline, CDR1 MNHEY and CDR2 SVGEGT. V was clipped by 4 bases and J by 4 bases; unmatched bases: 4. The CDR3 is 16 amino acids. CDR3: CASSFGLAGGSETQYF. The DNA for the CDR3 is TGTGCCAGCAGTTTCGGACTAGCGGGAGGGTCAGAGACCCAGTACTTC.

The CDR3 bases are TGTGCCAGCAGCAGGGGGGGACTCTCCTACGAGCAGTACTTC. Protein sequence: CASSRGGLSYEQYF. V is TRBV6-1 and J is TRBJ2-7, with D perhaps given as TRBD1 or TRBD2 (7 bases each). The CDR3 loop spans 14 amino acids. Germline CDR1 is MNHNS and CDR2 is SASEGT. With 6 bases removed from V and 0 bases from J, the gap between germline ends came to 12 bases.

Comments on this clonotype: This may arise from a read error, as a much more abundant clone is one base away. The genes are TRBV28 and TRBJ2-6; D is uncertain. CDR1 is MDHEN, CDR2 SYDVKM, per germline. This CDR3 comprises 13 residues. CDR3 bases: TGTGCCATCAGTTCCCCTGGGGCCAACGTCCTGACTTTC. Protein sequence: CAISSPGANVLTF.

This clonotype has a single count. One base away lies a much larger clone, so this may be a sequencing read error. The chain employs TRBV20-1 and TRBJ1-5; the match to TRBD1 covers 7 bases. V dropped 4 bases and J dropped 0; count of bases not matched to a gene: 6. The CDR3 has 15 residues. CDR1 and CDR2 (germline): DFQATT, SNEGSKA (reference sequence). CDR3: CSATTGECSNQPQHF. CDR3 sequence (DNA): TGCAGTGCTACTACAGGGGAATGTAGCAATCAGCCCCAGCATTTT.

Comment on this clonotype: The conserved phenylalanine or tryptophan is not found at the CDR3 terminus, so this likely reflects a read error. This sequence joins TRBV2 and TRBJ2-6, with a weak D call TRBD2 (5 bases). Germline V gene sequence: CDR1 SNHLY, CDR2 FYNNEI. The germline V and J ends were trimmed by 5 bases and 0 bases, with 8 bases remaining between them. The CDR3 totals 15 residues. CDR3 bases: TGTGCCAGCAGTTTAGGAGGCTCTGGGGCCAACGTCCTGACTTAC. The encoded protein is CASSLGGSGANVLTY.

This clonotype was observed at least ten times. V gene TRBV11-2 combines with J gene TRBJ2-6; D is ambiguous. The germline gives CDR1 SGHAT, CDR2 FQNNGV. The V end was cut by 8 bases, the J end by 0 bases, with 8 bases between. The CDR3 runs to 14 residues. CDR3 loop: CASRGFSGANVLTF. The DNA of the CDR3 is TGTGCCAGCCGCGGTTTCTCTGGGGCCAACGTCCTGACTTTC.

The chain joins TRBV20-1 to TRBJ2-1; 7 bases align to TRBD2. V shed 3 bases, J shed 6 bases, and the junction held 11 bases outside the gene matches. Germline lookup yields CDR1 DFQATT and CDR2 SNEGSKA (reference sequence). This CDR3 region has 15 residues. CDR3 region: CSASLGGRALNEQFF. CDR3 sequence (DNA): TGCAGTGCTAGTTTAGGCGGGAGAGCCCTCAATGAGCAGTTCTTC.

J is TRBJ2-1 and V is TRBV28; tentatively, D is TRBD1 or TRBD2 (7 bases each). V dropped 6 bases and J dropped 7 bases, with 16 bases sitting between them. This CDR3 has 14 residues. Germline V gene data show CDR1 as MDHEN and CDR2 as SYDVKM. CDR3 sequence: CASRGGGGLNEQFF. The CDR3 DNA follows: TGTGCCAGCAGGGGGGGAGGGGGCCTGAATGAGCAGTTCTTC.